This T cell receptor beta chain was obtained from a study of shared T cell receptors in the human thymus. V was clipped by 1 base and J by 4 bases, with 15 bases between them. The CDR3 covers 15 residues. Germline CDR1 and CDR2: SQVTM and ANQGSEA. The assay was immunoSEQ multiplex PCR, and TCRdb's table has in-frame clones only and misses some. The sample contains about 380,000 clones, around 95% of which appear only once. The V and J genes are TRBV29-1 and TRBJ2-3; possibly TRBD1 or TRBD2 for D (7 bases each). This TCR was recovered from a human donor. Sequencing input: thymocytes. The CDR3 DNA follows: TGCAGCGTTGAAGGGGAACAGGGGAGGGCAGATACGCAGTATTTT. Its translation is CSVEGEQGRADTQYF.